Listed below are T cell receptor beta chains from one sample, sequenced in a study of vaccination and CD4 T cells after COVID-19. These receptors are not linked to any known antigen. TCRdb reanalysed the PCR reads using MiXCR and keeps one entry per CDR3 protein. The table shows fewer than 20,000 distinct CDR3 sequences, with roughly 50% occurring only once. The sample consisted of CD4+ T cells from blood, cultured in vitro, taken before SARS-CoV-2 vaccination. The receptors originated from a human donor who had recovered from COVID-19. Each CDR3 is given with its conserved first and last residue. The D gene is left open where the match is weak. Clone size is shown for a subset of rows, as once, few, many or a class of expanded clone.

V,D,size,J,CDR3,DNA
TRBV15,TRBD2,.,TRBJ2-7,CATSREGLAGSYEQYF,TGTGCCACCAGCAGAGAGGGACTAGCGGGATCCTACGAGCAGTACTTC
TRBV20-1,TRBD1,.,TRBJ2-3,CSASNPGQGGDTQYF,TGCAGTGCCAGCAATCCGGGACAGGGGGGAGATACGCAGTATTTT
TRBV20-1,TRBD1,few,TRBJ1-2,CSATLPGQSHGYTF,TGCAGTGCTACATTACCGGGACAGAGCCATGGCTACACCTTC
TRBV5-4,.,.,TRBJ2-3,CASSPTSWTSTDTQYF,TGTGCCAGCAGTCCAACGAGCTGGACTAGCACAGATACGCAGTATTTT
TRBV20-1,TRBD2,.,TRBJ2-3,CSANSVSGSAPDTQYF,TGCAGTGCTAACTCGGTTAGCGGGAGTGCCCCAGATACGCAGTATTTT
TRBV7-9,.,few,TRBJ2-7,CASSLGDFPDYEQYF,TGTGCCAGCAGCTTAGGGGACTTCCCCGACTACGAGCAGTACTTC
TRBV28,.,.,TRBJ2-5,CASRKGGGARVQETQYF,TGTGCCAGCAGGAAAGGGGGGGGGGCGAGAGTCCAAGAGACCCAGTACTTC
TRBV19,.,few,TRBJ1-6,CASSDRQLTNSPLHF,TGTGCCAGTAGTGACCGACAGTTAACAAATTCACCCCTCCACTTT
TRBV6-1,TRBD1,.,TRBJ2-5,CASSVDRGKTQYF,TGTGCCAGCAGTGTCGACAGGGGGAAGACCCAGTACTTC
TRBV7-9,.,.,TRBJ2-7,CASSRSVSSYEQYF,TGTGCCAGCAGCAGGAGTGTCAGCTCCTACGAGCAGTACTTC
TRBV5-4,.,.,TRBJ2-5,CASSRDSVETQYF,TGTGCCAGCAGCCGGGACTCGGTCGAGACCCAGTACTTC
TRBV25-1,TRBD2,.,TRBJ2-5,CASGGLAGDKETQYF,TGTGCCAGCGGGGGACTAGCGGGCGATAAAGAGACCCAGTACTTC
TRBV27,.,hyperexpanded,TRBJ1-6,CASSWTGGKPLHF,TGTGCCAGCAGTTGGACCGGGGGGAAACCCCTCCACTTT
TRBV6-2/TRBV6-3,.,.,TRBJ1-4,CASRGWTDRAEKLFF,TGTGCCAGCAGGGGGTGGACAGACCGGGCGGAAAAACTGTTTTTT
TRBV5-8,.,.,TRBJ2-5,CASSLGSVGDQETQYF,TGTGCCAGCAGCTTGGGGAGTGTCGGGGATCAAGAGACCCAGTACTTC
TRBV20-1,.,.,TRBJ2-1,CSASGANLLQLEQFF,TGCAGTGCTTCAGGCGCCAACCTATTGCAATTGGAGCAGTTCTTC
TRBV28,TRBD1,once,TRBJ2-5,CASSKGGWQETQYF,TGTGCCAGCAGCAAAGGGGGCTGGCAAGAGACCCAGTACTTC
TRBV20-1,TRBD1,few,TRBJ1-2,CSARPPGQGWHGYTF,TGCAGTGCTAGGCCACCGGGACAGGGGTGGCATGGCTACACCTTC
TRBV27,TRBD2,.,TRBJ2-7,CASSSLAGDEQYF,TGTGCCAGCAGTTCCCTAGCGGGAGACGAGCAGTACTTC
TRBV10-2,.,few,TRBJ2-7,CASSESGQSYEQYF,TGCGCCAGCAGTGAGAGTGGACAGTCCTACGAGCAGTACTTC
TRBV24-1,.,.,TRBJ2-1,CATSDFNYNEQFF,TGTGCCACCAGTGATTTCAACTACAATGAGCAGTTCTTC
TRBV7-9,TRBD2,.,TRBJ2-5,CASSFGGASGKETQYF,TGTGCCAGCAGCTTTGGAGGGGCTAGCGGTAAAGAGACCCAGTACTTC
TRBV6-1,.,few,TRBJ1-5,CASSEAPANQPQHF,TGTGCCAGCAGTGAGGCCCCGGCCAATCAGCCCCAGCATTTT
TRBV6-5,.,few,TRBJ2-5,CASSYAYGETQYF,TGTGCCAGCAGTTACGCCTATGGGGAGACCCAGTACTTC
TRBV20-1,TRBD2,once,TRBJ2-3,CSARDGRESTDTQYF,TGCAGTGCTAGAGATGGGCGGGAGTCGACAGATACGCAGTATTTT
TRBV7-2,.,.,TRBJ2-7,CASSPFPRGRDEQYF,TGTGCCAGCAGCCCCTTTCCCCGGGGCCGCGACGAGCAGTACTTC
TRBV20-1,TRBD1,.,TRBJ2-7,CSAEGQVYEQYF,TGCAGTGCTGAGGGACAGGTCTACGAGCAGTACTTC
TRBV4-2,TRBD1,.,TRBJ2-1,CASSQPPPGQPIF,TGTGCCAGCAGCCAACCCCCCCCGGGACAGCCGATTTTC
TRBV19,.,few,TRBJ2-3,CASSPVSSTDTQYF,TGTGCCAGTAGTCCCGTCTCGAGCACAGATACGCAGTATTTT
TRBV24-1,.,few,TRBJ2-7,CATSDWGNEQYF,TGTGCCACCAGTGATTGGGGGAACGAGCAGTACTTC
TRBV7-8,.,.,TRBJ1-5,CASSLGTLYQPQHF,TGTGCCAGCAGCCTCGGGACACTTTATCAGCCCCAGCATTTT
TRBV12-3/TRBV12-4,.,.,TRBJ1-1,CASSFSGRLDTEAFF,TGTGCCAGCAGTTTCTCGGGTCGGCTGGACACTGAAGCTTTCTTT
TRBV27,TRBD1,.,TRBJ2-5,CASRTDRAHGGTQYF,TGTGCCAGCAGGACGGACAGGGCCCATGGTGGGACCCAGTACTTC
TRBV18,TRBD2,.,TRBJ2-5,CASSPYLAGQETQYF,TGTGCCAGCTCACCGTATCTAGCGGGTCAAGAGACCCAGTACTTC
TRBV20-1,TRBD1,.,TRBJ2-3,CSARSDWGQDTDTQYF,TGCAGTGCTCGATCCGACTGGGGACAGGACACAGATACGCAGTATTTT
TRBV20-1,TRBD1,few,TRBJ2-3,CSAEGTGGPDTQYF,TGCAGTGCAGAAGGGACAGGGGGCCCAGATACGCAGTATTTT
TRBV7-3,.,.,TRBJ2-7,CASSLSRTGEQYF,TGTGCCAGCAGCTTATCCAGAACGGGCGAGCAGTACTTC
TRBV15,.,.,TRBJ2-3,CATSRPEGLGTQYF,TGTGCCACCAGCAGACCTGAAGGGTTGGGTACGCAGTATTTT
TRBV6-2/TRBV6-3,TRBD2,.,TRBJ2-5,CASRGSAGGETQYF,TGTGCCAGCAGGGGTAGTGCGGGAGGAGAGACCCAGTACTTC
TRBV19,.,.,TRBJ2-7,CASSFSSAYEQYF,TGTGCCAGTAGTTTTTCGTCAGCCTACGAGCAGTACTTC
TRBV19,.,.,TRBJ1-5,CASSQQGEYSNQPQHF,TGTGCCAGTAGCCAACAAGGGGAATATAGCAATCAGCCCCAGCATTTT
TRBV24-1,.,once,TRBJ2-3,CATSAQETSSTDTQYF,TGTGCCACCAGTGCCCAAGAAACTTCTAGCACAGATACGCAGTATTTT
TRBV6-2/TRBV6-3,.,few,TRBJ2-7,CASNTRTGSYEQYF,TGTGCCAGCAACACAAGGACGGGAAGCTACGAGCAGTACTTC
TRBV6-1,.,.,TRBJ2-3,CASRAQPDTQYF,TGTGCCAGCAGAGCACAGCCAGATACGCAGTATTTT
TRBV28,.,.,TRBJ2-5,CASSLVGPQETQYF,TGTGCCAGCAGTTTAGTTGGCCCGCAAGAGACCCAGTACTTC
TRBV9,.,.,TRBJ1-1,CASSVAQVNTEAFF,TGTGCCAGCAGCGTAGCACAGGTGAACACTGAAGCTTTCTTT
TRBV7-2,TRBD2,.,TRBJ2-3,CASSSTSGFTDTQYF,TGTGCCAGCAGCTCCACTAGCGGGTTCACAGATACGCAGTATTTT
TRBV7-9,TRBD1,few,TRBJ1-1,CASSLQGAMGEAFF,TGTGCCAGCAGCTTACAGGGGGCAATGGGTGAAGCTTTCTTT
TRBV6-2/TRBV6-3,TRBD2,.,TRBJ2-1,CASSPYGSGISNEQFF,TGTGCCAGCAGCCCCTACGGTAGCGGGATTAGCAATGAGCAGTTCTTC
TRBV10-3,TRBD1,few,TRBJ1-6,CAIRGNRGDNSPLHF,TGTGCCATCAGGGGTAACAGGGGGGATAATTCACCCCTCCACTTT
TRBV12-3/TRBV12-4,TRBD1,.,TRBJ1-2,CASSRTGLKGHYGYTF,TGTGCCAGCAGCAGGACAGGCCTCAAAGGACATTATGGCTACACCTTC
TRBV6-1,.,.,TRBJ1-5,CASSNSWEGQPQHF,TGTGCCAGCAGCAACAGCTGGGAGGGTCAGCCCCAGCATTTT
TRBV6-2/TRBV6-3,.,.,TRBJ1-1,CASSYLRDTEAFF,TGTGCCAGCAGTTACCTCCGGGATACTGAAGCTTTCTTT
TRBV6-1,TRBD2,.,TRBJ2-1,CASSDPAAAGLAGGGGQFF,TGTGCCAGCAGTGACCCAGCAGCAGCGGGACTAGCGGGAGGGGGAGGGCAGTTCTTC
TRBV20-1,TRBD2,.,TRBJ2-2,CSAAGLENTGELFF,TGCAGTGCTGCGGGACTAGAGAACACCGGGGAGCTGTTTTTT
TRBV7-2,.,.,TRBJ1-2,CASSLDGTGEYYGHTF,TGTGCCAGCAGCTTAGACGGGACCGGTGAATACTATGGCCACACCTTC
TRBV5-1,.,.,TRBJ2-5,CASSSVVGTEETQYF,TGCGCCAGCAGCTCGGTAGTAGGAACCGAAGAGACCCAGTACTTC
TRBV2,.,.,TRBJ2-5,CASSTDSRETQYF,TGTGCCAGCAGTACGGACAGCAGAGAGACCCAGTACTTC
TRBV6-1,.,few,TRBJ1-5,CASSGPGTKGQPQHF,TGTGCCAGCAGTGGCCCGGGGACAAAGGGACAGCCCCAGCATTTT
TRBV19,.,.,TRBJ1-2,CASSTYSLGGYTF,TGTGCCAGTAGTACCTACAGCCTTGGCGGCTACACCTTC